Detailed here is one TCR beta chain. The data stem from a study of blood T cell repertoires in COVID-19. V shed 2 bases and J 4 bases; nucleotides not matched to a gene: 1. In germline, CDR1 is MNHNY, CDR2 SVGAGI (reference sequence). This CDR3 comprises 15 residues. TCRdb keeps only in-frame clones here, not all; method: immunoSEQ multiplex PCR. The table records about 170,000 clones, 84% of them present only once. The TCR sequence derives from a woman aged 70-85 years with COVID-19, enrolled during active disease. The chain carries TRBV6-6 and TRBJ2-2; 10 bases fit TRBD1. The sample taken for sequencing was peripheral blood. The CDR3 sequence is CASSYGTGATGELFF. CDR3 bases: TGTGCCAGCAGTTACGGGACAGGGGCCACCGGGGAGCTGTTTTTT.